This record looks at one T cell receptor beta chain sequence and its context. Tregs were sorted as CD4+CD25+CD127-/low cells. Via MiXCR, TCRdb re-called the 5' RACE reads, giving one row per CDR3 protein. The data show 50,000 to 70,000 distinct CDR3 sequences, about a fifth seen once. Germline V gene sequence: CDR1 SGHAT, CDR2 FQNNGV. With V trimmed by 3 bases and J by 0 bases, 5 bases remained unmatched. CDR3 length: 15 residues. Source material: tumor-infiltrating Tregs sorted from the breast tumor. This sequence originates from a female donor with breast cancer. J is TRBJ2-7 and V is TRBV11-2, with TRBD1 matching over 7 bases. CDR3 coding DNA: TGTGCCAGCAGCTTGGTACAGGGGAGCTCCTACGAGCAGTACTTC. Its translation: CASSLVQGSSYEQYF.